The T cell receptor (beta chain) under discussion was sequenced for a study of blood T cell repertoires in COVID-19. Turning to the study itself: Samples came from the United States, Italy and Spain, spanning acute and convalescent COVID-19. Sample material is recorded as cDNA or gDNA derived from T cells, B-cell-depleted T cells, or PBMCs.

As originally analysed: Researchers report that nucleated cell counts were estimated from reference gene primer amplification. TCRdb's table, derived via immunoSEQ multiplex PCR, lists solely in-frame clones and lacks some. V, J and clone size were drawn from that table, and D and trimming were deduced from the DNA. The table records about 240,000 clones, about 82% of them present only once. CDR3 length: 15 residues. The clonotype comes from a man at least 80 years old with acute or convalescent COVID-19. Material: peripheral blood. The chain has TRBV12-1 and TRBJ1-5; no DNA check was done on the table's D call, TRBD1. TRBV12-1 is assigned pseudogene status. The CDR3 coding sequence is TGTGCCAGCAGCTTAAACAGGGGGGTAAATCAGCCCCAGCATTTT. It is translated as CASSLNRGVNQPQHF.